This is a list of T cell receptor beta chains from one sample in a study of control samples from healthy donors and cancer patients. Using immunoSEQ multiplex PCR, the repertoire was profiled, and TCRdb retains in-frame clones only, with some absent. The table records around 84,000 clones, 90% to 95% of them present only once. Sequenced sample: blood. The source is a young man in good health. CDR3s include the opening cysteine and the closing phenylalanine or tryptophan. Each record gives: CDR3 protein, CDR3 DNA, D gene, clone size, V gene, J gene. D genes are given only for firm matches. The size entry is marked missing in some rows and otherwise reads once, few, many or a size class.

CASSLSGPYEQYF,TGTGCCAGCTCCCTTAGCGGTCCCTACGAGCAGTACTTC,-,once,TRBV28,TRBJ2-7
CASNNPGAGLGYTF,TGTGCCAGCAACAACCCAGGGGCCGGCCTCGGCTACACCTTC,-,-,TRBV5-8,TRBJ1-2
CASKGRNNEKLFF,TGTGCCAGCAAAGGGCGGAATAATGAAAAACTGTTTTTT,-,-,TRBV2,TRBJ1-4
CASSPGQGFAGANVLTF,TGTGCCAGCAGTCCGGGACAGGGGTTCGCCGGGGCCAACGTCCTGACTTTC,TRBD1,-,TRBV27,TRBJ2-6
CASSLGRQGGDEQYF,TGCGCCAGCAGCTTGGGGCGACAGGGGGGTGACGAGCAGTACTTC,TRBD1,-,TRBV5-1,TRBJ2-7
CASSSRFPGGVSTDTQYF,TGTGCCAGCAGCTCCCGTTTTCCAGGGGGAGTTAGCACAGATACGCAGTATTTT,TRBD1,-,TRBV7-7,TRBJ2-3
CASSLTSGADTGELFF,TGTGCCAGCAGCCTCACTAGCGGGGCTGACACCGGGGAGCTGTTTTTT,TRBD2,-,TRBV4-2,TRBJ2-2
CASSKVAGWTDTQYF,TGTGCCAGCAGCAAAGTAGCGGGTTGGACAGATACGCAGTATTTT,TRBD2,-,TRBV5-4,TRBJ2-3
CASSLMSGLNTEAFF,TGCGCCAGCAGCTTGATGTCGGGCCTGAACACTGAAGCTTTCTTT,-,-,TRBV5-1,TRBJ1-1
CASSSRAGGPETQYF,TGTGCCAGCAGTTCCCGAGCGGGGGGGCCGGAGACCCAGTACTTC,TRBD2,few,TRBV28,TRBJ2-5
CASREDYPYNEQFF,TGCGCCAGCAGGGAAGACTACCCCTACAATGAGCAGTTCTTC,-,-,TRBV5-1,TRBJ2-1
CASAKGTNQPQHF,TGTGCCAGCGCGAAAGGGACCAATCAGCCCCAGCATTTT,-,-,TRBV7-9,TRBJ1-5
CASSEPRGATDTQYF,TGCGCCAGCAGTGAGCCGCGGGGGGCCACAGATACGCAGTATTTT,TRBD2,-,TRBV10-2,TRBJ2-3
CASSITLAGGLWAKNIQYF,TGTGCCAGTAGTATAACGCTAGCGGGGGGCCTCTGGGCCAAAAACATTCAGTACTTC,TRBD2,once,TRBV19,TRBJ2-4
CASSSGGGGSVYEQYF,TGCGCCAGCAGCAGCGGAGGAGGGGGATCCGTGTACGAGCAGTACTTC,-,-,TRBV5-1,TRBJ2-7
CASSPRQGDSYEQYF,TGTGCCAGCTCACCACGGCAGGGGGACTCCTACGAGCAGTACTTC,TRBD1,-,TRBV18,TRBJ2-7
CAWRRHDSNQPQHF,TGTGCCTGGAGGAGACACGATAGCAATCAGCCCCAGCATTTT,-,-,TRBV30,TRBJ1-5
CASSYGQDPTF,TGTGCCAGCAGCTATGGACAGGATCCCACCTTC,TRBD1,-,TRBV5-4,TRBJ1-2
CASSHGTGDSPLHF,TGTGCCAGCAGTCACGGGACAGGGGATTCACCCCTCCACTTT,TRBD1,-,TRBV6-5,TRBJ1-6
CASSLRSGGYNEQFF,TGTGCCAGCAGCCTGAGAAGCGGGGGATACAATGAGCAGTTCTTC,TRBD2,-,TRBV7-2,TRBJ2-1
CASSSGRASLNEQFF,TGTGCCAGCAGTAGCGGGAGGGCCTCCCTCAATGAGCAGTTCTTC,TRBD2,-,TRBV6-5,TRBJ2-1
CASSLAGVGNQPQHF,TGTGCCAGCAGCTTGGCGGGGGTAGGGAATCAGCCCCAGCATTTT,-,-,TRBV11-2,TRBJ1-5
CASSPGQGGTDTQYF,TGTGCCAGCTCACCAGGCCAGGGAGGGACAGATACGCAGTATTTT,TRBD2,-,TRBV18,TRBJ2-3
CASSFDGGNQPQHF,TGTGCCAGCAGCTTCGACGGTGGGAATCAGCCCCAGCATTTT,-,-,TRBV7-9,TRBJ1-5
CAWSVTGTLTGNTIYF,TGTGCCTGGAGTGTAACCGGGACACTGACTGGAAACACCATATATTTT,-,-,TRBV30,TRBJ1-3
CASTGDQETQYF,TGCGCCAGCACGGGGGACCAAGAGACCCAGTACTTC,-,few,TRBV5-1,TRBJ2-5
CASSLGGLGNTQYF,TGTGCCAGCAGCCTCGGTGGTTTGGGGAATACGCAGTATTTT,-,-,TRBV9,TRBJ2-3
CATSDSGQGLAEQYF,TGTGCCACCAGTGATTCGGGACAGGGTCTAGCCGAGCAGTACTTC,TRBD1,-,TRBV24-1,TRBJ2-7
CASRDNSYEQYF,TGTGCCAGCCGGGACAACTCCTACGAGCAGTACTTC,-,-,TRBV19,TRBJ2-7
CASSGGGGPNYGYTF,TGTGCCAGCAGTGGAGGTGGGGGGCCTAACTATGGCTACACCTTC,-,-,TRBV6-4,TRBJ1-2
CASSLLKNSPLHF,TGTGCCAGCAGCCTTCTTAAGAATTCACCCCTCCACTTT,-,once,TRBV5-6,TRBJ1-6
CASSKRTQGASEQYF,TGTGCCAGCAGTAAAAGAACGCAGGGGGCGAGCGAGCAGTACTTC,TRBD1,-,TRBV27,TRBJ2-7
CASSPRGSSSYNEQFF,TGTGCCAGCTCACCAAGGGGGTCCAGCTCCTACAATGAGCAGTTCTTC,-,-,TRBV18,TRBJ2-1
CSVRGQGTTDTQYF,TGCAGCGTTAGGGGACAGGGTACGACAGATACGCAGTATTTT,TRBD1,-,TRBV29-1,TRBJ2-3
CASSLSGELFF,TGTGCCAGCAGCTTATCCGGGGAGCTGTTTTTT,-,-,TRBV11-3,TRBJ2-2
CASSFGGAPNEQFF,TGTGCCAGCAGCTTCGGGGGGGCCCCCAATGAGCAGTTCTTC,TRBD2,-,TRBV7-3,TRBJ2-1
CAISERVAGMETQYF,TGTGCCATCAGTGAGAGGGTAGCGGGAATGGAGACCCAGTACTTC,TRBD2,-,TRBV10-3,TRBJ2-5
CASSLGSGTGGFENYGYTF,TGCGCCAGCAGCTTGGGTTCCGGGACAGGGGGCTTCGAAAACTATGGCTACACCTTC,TRBD1,-,TRBV5-1,TRBJ1-2
CASSLESGSSYNEQFF,TGTGCCAGCAGCTTGGAGAGCGGGAGCTCCTACAATGAGCAGTTCTTC,TRBD2,-,TRBV5-4,TRBJ2-1
CASSPPKAGNTIYF,TGTGCCAGCTCACCACCCAAAGCTGGAAACACCATATATTTT,-,-,TRBV18,TRBJ1-3
CASAQGRGFETQYF,TGTGCCAGCGCCCAGGGGCGGGGGTTTGAGACCCAGTACTTC,-,-,TRBV2,TRBJ2-5
CASSSGAPRDSPLHF,TGTGCCAGCAGTTCGGGGGCCCCGAGGGATTCACCCCTCCACTTT,-,-,TRBV28,TRBJ1-6
CASSQASGAGNEQFF,TGCGCCAGCAGCCAGGCTAGCGGGGCCGGCAATGAGCAGTTCTTC,TRBD2,-,TRBV5-1,TRBJ2-1
CASRRSGGNTGELFF,TGTGCCAGCAGGCGTAGCGGGGGCAATACCGGGGAGCTGTTTTTT,TRBD2,-,TRBV28,TRBJ2-2
CASSPRGLAGTDTQYF,TGTGCCAGCAGCCCGAGGGGACTAGCGGGCACAGATACGCAGTATTTT,TRBD2,-,TRBV9,TRBJ2-3
CASSGIGYNEQFF,TGTGCCAGTTCGGGAATAGGTTACAATGAGCAGTTCTTC,-,-,TRBV19,TRBJ2-1
CASSLDVQSRDEKLFF,TGTGCCAGCAGCTTGGACGTCCAATCGAGGGATGAAAAACTGTTTTTT,-,-,TRBV5-6,TRBJ1-4
CASSLTSSGEQYF,TGTGCCAGCAGCTTGACCTCTTCCGGCGAGCAGTACTTC,-,-,TRBV5-6,TRBJ2-7